This T cell receptor beta chain was sequenced in a study of immune evolution from preneoplasia to lung adenocarcinoma (dated by TCRdb to the early 2020s). Some background on the complete study: Immune contexture across lung adenocarcinoma precursors and invasive adenocarcinoma was profiled using immune gene expression, TCR sequencing and multiplex immunofluorescence. Resected precursor lesions (AAH, AIS, MIA) and invasive adenocarcinomas were compared against paired morphologically normal lung tissue. Sample size was determined by specimen availability and not by a prior power calculation. The immune data were combined with whole exome sequencing and methylation data from the same cohort of nodules. According to the study, some 97 samples were used for TCR sequencing. POLYSOLVER was used to infer Class I HLA alleles from exome data, and LOHHLA was used to detect allele-specific HLA loss. The overall cohort comprised some 53 patients with pulmonary nodules who underwent surgical resection. TCR sequencing data were obtained from 51 patients. The study at large found these results: Normal lung showed the highest clonality, whereas later-stage lesions appeared to have higher T cell density and diversity but lower clonality. The highest top T cell clone frequencies were observed in normal lung, and a progressive decrease in top T cell clone frequencies appeared to occur from AAH through AIS, MIA and invasive adenocarcinoma. Findings were based on association rather than direct causation; larger cohorts with long-term follow-up and longitudinal biopsies were deemed needed. All patients were from Japan and China, so applicability to Western populations was uncertain.

TCR beta CDR3 regions were sequenced from DNA using the immunoSEQ hsTCRbeta Kit. Per the source publication's procedure: TCR sequencing data were analysed with the ImmunoSEQ Analyzer. T cell clonality was calculated on productive rearrangements as 1 minus Pielou's evenness. The inverse Simpson index, applied to productive templates, was used to measure T cell diversity. T cell density was defined as TCR beta template counts normalized to usable DNA, with usable DNA estimated by amplification and sequencing of housekeeping genes. Two-sided Kruskal-Wallis tests were used to compare TCR metrics between histologic stages. Imported from immuneACCESS, the table was reduced by TCRdb to in-frame sequences with V and J called. These copies leave out some clones; in studies compared against another copy, an unresolved V gene accounts for under half, and the cause of the remainder is not known. D and trimming come from the DNA, and the V and J calls and clone size come from that table. The sample includes roughly 2,000 clones, with 85% to 90% observed a single time. The ten most abundant clones make up around 20% of the sample.

The CDR3 spans 12 residues, from the cysteine through the phenylalanine. Here the CDR3 DNA is all that survives: 36 bases in frame from base 1. The germline V gene provides CDR1 SGHAT and CDR2 FQNNGV. The junction carries 4 bases between V and J, which are trimmed by 2 bases and 6 bases respectively. As regards this clone: No cognate antigen has been identified for it. Base qualities are not provided; no much larger clone lies one nucleotide away.

Between the mid-2010s and the late 2010s, the patients underwent resection in either Japan or China. Histologic diagnosis of each case was confirmed independently by two lung cancer pathologists on H&E slides. DNA was isolated from FFPE tissue using the AllPrep DNA/RNA FFPE Kit. This TCR came from a person aged 60-80 years with lung adenocarcinoma. Sequences were obtained from FFPE adjacent normal lung tissue. The chain is encoded by TRBV11-2 joined to TRBJ2-2; there is no confident call for the D gene. Here the CDR3 is given as CASSLNSGELFF. The nucleotide sequence reads TGTGCCAGCAGCTTAAATTCCGGGGAGCTGTTTTTT.